The entry that follows covers one TCR beta chain sequence. No antigen is known for it. 13 Jbeta primers and 60 Vbeta primers were used for the PCR. Libraries were prepared by immunoSEQ multiplex PCR; TCRdb keeps only in-frame clonotypes and omits some of them. The data hold about 91,000 clones, with about 87% observed a single time. The sample belongs to a study of cytomegalovirus exposure and HLA in healthy donors. The study's findings and limits: Analyses of presence/absence relied on an assumption of roughly uniform sequencing depth across donors. About 87% or about 30% of the time was how often most TCR beta V segments were productive, according to an earlier analysis. Diagnosis of cytomegalovirus status made by the classifier reportedly showed high specificity and sensitivity.

Germline CDR1 and CDR2: MDHEN and SYDVKM. V was cut by 3 bases and J by 9 bases, with 15 bases left in between. The CDR3 length is 14 residues. This receptor was obtained from a man between 18 and 29 years old in good health and CMV-seronegative. The V and J genes are TRBV28 and TRBJ1-5; perhaps TRBD1 as D (6 bases). Sample: PBMCs. The CDR3 DNA is TGTGCCAGCAGTTTGGGGGTGGGACAATGGCCCCAGCATTTT. Residues: CASSLGVGQWPQHF.